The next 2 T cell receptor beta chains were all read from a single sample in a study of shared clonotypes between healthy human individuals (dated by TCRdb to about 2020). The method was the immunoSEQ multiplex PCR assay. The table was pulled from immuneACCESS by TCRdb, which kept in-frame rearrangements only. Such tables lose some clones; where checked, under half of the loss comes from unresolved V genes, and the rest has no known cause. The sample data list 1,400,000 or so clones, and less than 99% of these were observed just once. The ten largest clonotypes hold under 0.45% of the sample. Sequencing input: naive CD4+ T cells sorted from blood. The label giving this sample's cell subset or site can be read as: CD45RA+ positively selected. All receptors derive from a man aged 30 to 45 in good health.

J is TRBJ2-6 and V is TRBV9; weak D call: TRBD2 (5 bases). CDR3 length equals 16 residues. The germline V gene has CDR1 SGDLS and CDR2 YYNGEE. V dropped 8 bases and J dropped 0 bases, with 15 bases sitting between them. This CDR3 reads CARSRAEGSGANVLTF. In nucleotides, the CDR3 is TGTGCCAGAAGTCGGGCAGAGGGCTCTGGGGCCAACGTCCTGACTTTC. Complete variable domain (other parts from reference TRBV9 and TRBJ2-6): DSGVTQTPKHLITATGQRVTLRCSPRSGDLSVYWYQQSLDQGLQFLIQYYNGEERAKGNILERFSAQQFPDLHSELNLSSLELGDSALYFCARSRAEGSGANVLTFGAGSRLTVL.

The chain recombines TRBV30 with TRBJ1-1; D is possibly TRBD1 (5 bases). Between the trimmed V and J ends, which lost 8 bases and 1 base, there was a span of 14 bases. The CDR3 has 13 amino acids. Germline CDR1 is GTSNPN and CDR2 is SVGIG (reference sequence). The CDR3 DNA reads TGTGCCAACGAGGGGATCCCGAACACTGAAGCTTTCTTT. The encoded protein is CANEGIPNTEAFF. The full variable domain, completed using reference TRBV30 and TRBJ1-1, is SQTIHQWPATLVQPVGSPLSLECTVEGTSNPNLYWYRQAAGRGLQLLFYSVGIGQISSEVPQNLSASRPQDRQFILSSKKLLLSDSGFYLCANEGIPNTEAFFGQGTRLTVV.